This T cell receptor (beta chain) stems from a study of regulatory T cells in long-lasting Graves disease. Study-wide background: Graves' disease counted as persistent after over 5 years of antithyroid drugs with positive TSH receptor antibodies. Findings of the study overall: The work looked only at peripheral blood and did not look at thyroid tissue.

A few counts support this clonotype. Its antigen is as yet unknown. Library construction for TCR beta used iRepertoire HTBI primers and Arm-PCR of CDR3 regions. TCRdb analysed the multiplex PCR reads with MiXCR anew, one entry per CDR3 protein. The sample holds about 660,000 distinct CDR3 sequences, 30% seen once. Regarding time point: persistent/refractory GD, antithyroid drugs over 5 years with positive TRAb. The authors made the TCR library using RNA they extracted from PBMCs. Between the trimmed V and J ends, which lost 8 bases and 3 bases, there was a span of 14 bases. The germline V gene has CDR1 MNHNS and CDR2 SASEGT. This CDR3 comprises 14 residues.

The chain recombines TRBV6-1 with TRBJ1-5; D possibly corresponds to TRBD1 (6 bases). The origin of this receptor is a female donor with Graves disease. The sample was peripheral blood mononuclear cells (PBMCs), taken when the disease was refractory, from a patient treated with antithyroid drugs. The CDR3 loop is CASHSTGLNQPQHF. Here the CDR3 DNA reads TGTGCCAGCCACTCCACAGGGCTCAATCAGCCCCAGCATTTT.